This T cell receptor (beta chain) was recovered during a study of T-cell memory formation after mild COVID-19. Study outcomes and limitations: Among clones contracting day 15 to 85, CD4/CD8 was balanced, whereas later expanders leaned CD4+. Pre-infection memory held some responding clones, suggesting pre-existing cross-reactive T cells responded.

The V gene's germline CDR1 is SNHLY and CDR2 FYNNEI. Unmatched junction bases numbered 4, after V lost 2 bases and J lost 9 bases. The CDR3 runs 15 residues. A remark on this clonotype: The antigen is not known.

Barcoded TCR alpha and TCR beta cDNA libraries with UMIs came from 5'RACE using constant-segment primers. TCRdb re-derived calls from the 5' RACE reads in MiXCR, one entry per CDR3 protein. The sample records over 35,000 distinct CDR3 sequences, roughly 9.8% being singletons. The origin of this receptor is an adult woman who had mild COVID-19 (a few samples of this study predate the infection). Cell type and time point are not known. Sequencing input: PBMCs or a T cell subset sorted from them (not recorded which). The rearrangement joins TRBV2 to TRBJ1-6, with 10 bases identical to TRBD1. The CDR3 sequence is CASSEMGTGASPLHF. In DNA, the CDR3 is TGTGCCAGCAGTGAAATGGGGACAGGGGCTTCACCCCTCCACTTT. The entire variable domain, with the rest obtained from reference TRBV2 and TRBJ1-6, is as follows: EPEVTQTPSHQVTQMGQEVILRCVPISNHLYFYWYRQILGQKVEFLVSFYNNEISEKSEIFDDQFSVERPDGSNFTLKIRSTKLEDSAMYFCASSEMGTGASPLHFGNGTRLTVT.